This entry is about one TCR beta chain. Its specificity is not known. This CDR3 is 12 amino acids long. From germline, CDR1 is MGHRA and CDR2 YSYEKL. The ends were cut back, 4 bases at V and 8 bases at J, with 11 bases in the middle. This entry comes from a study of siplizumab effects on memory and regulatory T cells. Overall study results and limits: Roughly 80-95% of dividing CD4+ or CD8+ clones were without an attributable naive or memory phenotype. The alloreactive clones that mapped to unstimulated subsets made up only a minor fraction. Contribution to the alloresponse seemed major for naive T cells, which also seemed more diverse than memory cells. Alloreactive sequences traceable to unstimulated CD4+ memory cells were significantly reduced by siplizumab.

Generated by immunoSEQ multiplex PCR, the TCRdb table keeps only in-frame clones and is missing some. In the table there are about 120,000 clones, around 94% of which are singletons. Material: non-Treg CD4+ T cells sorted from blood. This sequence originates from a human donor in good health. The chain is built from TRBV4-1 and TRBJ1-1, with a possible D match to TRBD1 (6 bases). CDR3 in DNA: TGCGCCAGCAGCCTCACGGGGGGCGAAGCTTTCTTT. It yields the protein CASSLTGGEAFF.